The 2 T cell receptor beta chains below all came from one sample that was sequenced in a study of cytomegalovirus exposure and HLA in healthy donors. PCR employed 60 Vbeta and 13 Jbeta primers. Some clones are missing from TCRdb's copy, which holds only in-frame ones; the method was immunoSEQ multiplex PCR. The table has 150,000 to 200,000 clones, about nine tenths seen once. The material sequenced was PBMCs. Every receptor here comes from a boy younger than 10 in good health and CMV-seronegative.

This sequence joins TRBV5-1 and TRBJ1-1; 9 bases map to TRBD1. In germline, CDR1 is SGHRS, CDR2 YFSETQ. The CDR3 has 15 residues. J was trimmed by 1 base and V by 2 bases; bases with no gene match: 3. CDR3 sequence (DNA): TGCGCCAGCAGCTTTGGACAGGGGACGAACACTGAAGCTTTCTTT. It translates to CASSFGQGTNTEAFF.

V gene TRBV7-9 combines with J gene TRBJ2-5; possible D gene TRBD2, 6 bases. The V end lost 3 bases, the J end lost 5 bases, and 7 bases lay between the germline ends. The CDR3 is 12 residues long. Per the germline V gene, CDR1 is SEHNR and CDR2 is FQNEAQ (reference sequence). The CDR3 here is CASSFGGETQYF. CDR3 DNA: TGTGCCAGCAGCTTCGGGGGTGAGACCCAGTACTTC.